The 27 T cell receptor beta chains presented below share a single source sample, sequenced in a study of blood T cells in healthy people across ages (dated by TCRdb to the mid-2010s). Library preparation was by 5' RACE. For sequencing, an Illumina HiSeq 2500 was employed. A second PCR of 7 to 11 cycles was performed with a sample-barcoded 5' primer and a J-beta primer mix. TCRdb reprocessing: public reads trimmed at Q25 with fastp, clones called with MiXCR, in-frame beta chains kept. Under each unique CDR3 protein, matching rows form one entry showing the most common genes and DNA. The sample profile shows approximately 690,000 distinct CDR3 sequences; roughly 58% of them were found once. More than 35% of the sample is in the top ten clones. The material sequenced was blood. The receptors come from a man in his sixties in good health.

The V gene is TRBV6-5, the J gene TRBJ2-4; 7 bases align to TRBD1. V shed 6 bases and J 4 bases; nucleotides not matched to a gene: 3. The CDR3 length is 13 residues. Germline CDR1 reads MNHEY; CDR2 reads SVGAGI. DNA of the CDR3: TGTGCCAGCAGCCTGGGACAGAAAAACATTCAGTACTTC. As protein: CASSLGQKNIQYF.

The V call is TRBV28, the J call TRBJ2-1; 7 nucleotides align to TRBD2. CDR3 length: 12 amino acids. V lost 7 bases to trimming and J lost 9 bases; unmatched junction nucleotides: 6. Germline CDR1 and CDR2: MDHEN and SYDVKM. The CDR3 sequence: CASKLALGEQFF. Written as DNA, the CDR3 is TGTGCCAGCAAACTAGCGTTGGGTGAGCAGTTCTTC.

J is TRBJ1-2 and V is TRBV18; 10 positions agree with TRBD1. Trimming took 3 bases from V and 6 from J; bases not matched to a gene: 7. There are 15 residues in the CDR3. The germline gives CDR1 KGHSH, CDR2 LQKENI. CDR3 coding DNA: TGTGCCAGCTCACCTAATTCCGGGACAGGGGATGGCTACACCTTC. It codes for CASSPNSGTGDGYTF.

This clonotype was seen only once. This may come from a read error, since a much larger clone is one base off. The chain uses TRBV20-1 and TRBJ2-1, with D maybe TRBD1 (5 bases). CDR1 is DFQATT, CDR2 SNEGSKA, per germline (reference sequence). This CDR3 comprises 13 residues. Between the trimmed V and J ends, which lost 2 bases and 13 bases, there was a span of 18 bases. CDR3 DNA: TGCAGTGCTAGACTTTTAGGGGAAGAGACCCAGTTCTTC. Encoded protein: CSARLLGEETQFF.

The chain carries TRBV4-2 and TRBJ2-3, with D possibly TRBD2 on 5 matching bases. V was clipped by 1 base and J by 1 base, with 9 bases between them. The CDR3 has 15 residues. Germline assignment: CDR1 LGHNA and CDR2 YNFKEQ. The CDR3 loop reads CASSQVGLGTDTQYF. CDR3 in DNA: TGTGCCAGCAGCCAAGTAGGACTCGGCACAGATACGCAGTATTTT.

The V call is TRBV7-9, the J call TRBJ1-4, with D possibly being TRBD1 (6 bases). The CDR3 covers 15 residues. The V end was cut by 5 bases, the J end by 6 bases, with 16 bases between. Per the germline V gene, CDR1 is SEHNR and CDR2 is FQNEAQ (reference sequence). CDR3 amino acids: CASSLGGPGYEKLFF. In DNA, the CDR3 is TGTGCCAGCAGCCTAGGGGGGCCCGGTTATGAAAAACTGTTTTTT.

This clonotype was picked up a small number of times. The V and J genes are TRBV20-1 and TRBJ2-5; a possible D gene is TRBD1 (6 bases). Germline V CDR1 and CDR2: DFQATT, SNEGSKA (reference sequence). This CDR3 is 14 amino acids long. V lost 3 bases, J lost 4 bases, and 15 bases lay in between. The DNA for the CDR3 is TGCAGTGCTAGGCTTACAGGGCGGAGAGAGACCCAGTACTTC. Protein: CSARLTGRRETQYF.

V gene TRBV20-1 combines with J gene TRBJ1-1, with D hard to call. From germline, CDR1 is DFQATT and CDR2 SNEGSKA (reference sequence). The CDR3 runs 14 residues. V lost 1 base and J 1 base, leaving 10 bases between the germline ends. The DNA of the CDR3 is TGCAGTGCTAGAGCTGCGACGGCGAACACTGAAGCTTTCTTT. It translates to CSARAATANTEAFF.

The rearrangement links TRBV2 to TRBJ2-1; weak D call: TRBD1 (6 bases). The germline V gene encodes CDR1 SNHLY and CDR2 FYNNEI. The CDR3 length is 13 residues. Trimming removed 10 bases from V and 0 bases from J, with 10 bases in between. CDR3: CANRDNSYNEQFF. CDR3 DNA sequence: TGTGCCAACCGGGACAACTCCTACAATGAGCAGTTCTTC.

The chain links TRBV5-1 to TRBJ2-7; TRBD1 is a possible D gene (6 bases). The ends were cut back, 0 bases at V and 0 bases at J, with 7 bases in the middle. Germline CDR1 SGHRS, CDR2 YFSETQ. The CDR3 contains 14 residues. CDR3 in DNA: TGCGCCAGCAGCTTGGTGGGGGCCTCCTACGAGCAGTACTTC. Protein: CASSLVGASYEQYF.

This clonotype was observed a single time. The chain's CDR3 is CASSQDSGRPNEQFF. In DNA, the CDR3 is TGTGCCAGCAGCCAAGATAGCGGGCGCCCCAATGAGCAGTTCTTC. This chain links TRBV4-2 with TRBJ2-1; 7 positions agree with TRBD2. This CDR3 is 15 amino acids long. Germline V gene lookup returns CDR1 LGHNA and CDR2 YNFKEQ. The ends lost 0 bases at V and 6 bases at J; junction bases unmatched: 5.

This chain joins TRBV7-2 and TRBJ2-1, with D possibly being TRBD2 (5 bases). The CDR3 length is 14 residues. The germline V gene encodes CDR1 SGHTA and CDR2 FQGNSA. The V end was cut by 5 bases, the J end by 10 bases, with 18 bases between. The CDR3 region has the DNA TGTGCCAGCAGCGCCCCGCTTACGGGGAAAGAGCAGTTCTTC. As protein: CASSAPLTGKEQFF.

The table lists this clonotype with a few counts. Since a much larger clone is just one base distant, this may be a read error. The chain uses TRBV6-5 and TRBJ2-5; no clear D gene. CDR1 and CDR2 (germline): MNHEY, SVGAGI. The germline V and J ends were trimmed by 2 bases and 11 bases, with 15 bases remaining between them. CDR3 length: 13 amino acids. CDR3 loop: CASSYIKGDEQYF. Here the CDR3 DNA reads TGTGCCAGCAGTTACATCAAGGGCGATGAGCAGTACTTC.

The chain employs TRBV2 and TRBJ1-6; D remains unclear. Trimming took off 4 bases at V and 10 bases at J, with 17 bases between the two ends. Germline loops: CDR1 SNHLY, CDR2 FYNNEI. The CDR3 sequence is 15 residues long. This chain's CDR3 is CASSVDTPISSPLHF. The CDR3, as DNA: TGTGCCAGCAGTGTTGACACCCCTATTTCCTCACCCCTCCACTTT.

This clonotype was observed once. The V call is TRBV11-2, the J call TRBJ2-3, with 10 nucleotides matching TRBD1. The CDR3 length is 17 residues. Germline CDR1 is SGHAT and CDR2 is FQNNGV. The J segment lost 0 bases and the V segment lost 0 bases, leaving 3 bases of the junction unmatched. CDR3 region: CASSLDGTGASTDTQYF. The CDR3 nucleotides are TGTGCCAGCAGCTTAGATGGGACAGGGGCGAGCACAGATACGCAGTATTTT. Supplemented by reference TRBV11-2 and TRBJ2-3, the full variable domain reads EAGVAQSPRYKIIEKRQSVAFWCNPISGHATLYWYQQILGQGPKLLIQFQNNGVVDDSQLPKDRFSAERLKGVDSTLKIQPAKLEDSAVYLCASSLDGTGASTDTQYFGPGTRLTVL.

This clonotype has only one observation. The chain has TRBV2 and TRBJ1-5, with unresolved D. Germline CDR1 reads SNHLY; CDR2 reads FYNNEI. The CDR3 spans 13 residues. V was trimmed by 4 bases and J by 5 bases, leaving 9 bases between them. Here the CDR3 DNA reads TGTGCCAGCAGTGGAGCCCCGGATCAGCCCCAGCATTTT. Translated: CASSGAPDQPQHF.

The chain links TRBV21-1 to TRBJ2-1. The J call may be faulty, since TRBJ2-7 better matches the DNA end. TRBV21-1 counts as a pseudogene. This CDR3 region has 16 residues. The DNA for the CDR3 is TGTGCCAGCAGCAAGAACAGACAAAGCTCCTACAATGAGCAGTACTTC. Protein sequence: CASSKNRQSSYNEQYF.

The CDR3 nucleotides are TGTGCCATCAGTGAGCCGCGGGGAGGCTACACCTTC. It yields the protein CAISEPRGGYTF. This chain links TRBV10-3 with TRBJ1-2; D is uncertain. Trimming cost V 2 bases and J 8 bases, with 9 bases left between them. This CDR3 is built from 12 residues. The germline gives CDR1 ENHRY, CDR2 SYGVKD.

This clonotype was seen a few times. V gene TRBV6-1 combines with J gene TRBJ2-5; 7 bases are a match to TRBD2. V lost 7 bases, J lost 2 bases, and 4 bases stayed unmatched. The CDR3 extends over 13 amino acids. CDR1 and CDR2 from the germline V gene are MNHNS and SASEGT. The CDR3 region is CASNPSGQETQYF. In DNA, the CDR3 is TGTGCCAGCAATCCTAGCGGTCAAGAGACCCAGTACTTC.

CDR3 in DNA: TGTGCCAGCAGCCGAAGCGGGGTACACACAGATACGCAGTATTTT. It specifies CASSRSGVHTDTQYF. The chain uses TRBV3-1 and TRBJ2-3; 7 bases line up with TRBD2. J lost 2 bases, V lost 4 bases, and 6 bases had no gene match. Germline assignment: CDR1 LGHDT and CDR2 YNNKEL (reference sequence). The CDR3 is 15 residues long.

V usage is TRBV7-2 and J usage is TRBJ1-4; D is ambiguous. V lost 5 bases and J 7 bases, leaving 14 bases between the germline ends. The CDR3 length is 14 residues. The germline CDR1 and CDR2 sequences are SGHTA and FQGNSA. This CDR3 is CASSRAGTGEKLFF. CDR3 coding DNA: TGTGCCAGCAGCAGGGCGGGTACTGGTGAAAAACTGTTTTTT. The full variable domain, completed using reference TRBV7-2 and TRBJ1-4, is GAGVSQSPSNKVTEKGKDVELRCDPISGHTALYWYRQSLGQGLEFLIYFQGNSAPDKSGLPSDRFSAERTGGSVSTLTIQRTQQEDSAVYLCASSRAGTGEKLFFGSGTQLSVL.

The chain recombines TRBV7-9 with TRBJ2-3; TRBD1 aligns across 10 bases. Germline CDR1 reads SEHNR; CDR2 reads FQNEAQ (reference sequence). V gave up 2 bases and J gave up 1 base; unmatched junction bases: 6. The CDR3 sequence is 17 residues long. CDR3 bases: TGTGCCAGCAGCTTAAGTCCCGGACAGGGGGGCACAGATACGCAGTATTTT. This translates into CASSLSPGQGGTDTQYF.

V gene TRBV5-5 combines with J gene TRBJ1-2, with D possibly being TRBD1 (6 bases). This CDR3 is 19 amino acids long. CDR1 and CDR2 (germline): SGHKS, YYEKEE (reference sequence). V shed 1 base and J shed 4 bases, with 26 bases lying between them. The CDR3 loop reads CASSLLGGREAPRGYGYTF. CDR3 bases: TGTGCCAGCAGCTTGTTGGGGGGCCGGGAGGCACCACGAGGCTATGGCTACACCTTC. Full variable domain (remainder filled in from reference TRBV5-5 and TRBJ1-2): DAGVTQSPTHLIKTRGQQVTLRCSPISGHKSVSWYQQVLGQGPQFIFQYYEKEERGRGNFPDRFSARQFPNYSSELNVNALLLGDSALYLCASSLLGGREAPRGYGYTFGSGTRLTVV.

This clonotype was counted only a few times. The V call is TRBV29-1, the J call TRBJ1-2, with 8 bases matching TRBD1. Trimming removed 2 bases from V and 8 bases from J; junction bases left unmatched: 7. CDR1 is SQVTM, CDR2 ANQGSEA, per germline. The CDR3 consists of 13 residues. The CDR3 DNA follows: TGCAGCGTTGAACGTCAGGGGGCGAACGGCTACACCTTC. This gives the protein CSVERQGANGYTF.

The chain couples TRBV7-6 to TRBJ1-4; TRBD1 aligns across 8 bases. The germline CDR1 and CDR2 sequences are SGHVS and FNYEAQ. V dropped 5 bases and J dropped 5; count of bases not matched to a gene: 13. CDR3 length: 17 residues. The CDR3: CASSLARLQGANEKLFF. For the CDR3, the DNA is TGTGCCAGCAGCCTCGCAAGACTTCAGGGGGCAAATGAAAAACTGTTTTTT.

This chain joins TRBV24-1 and TRBJ2-7; the D gene could be TRBD1 or TRBD2 (6 bases each). The CDR3 is made up of 19 amino acids. Germline CDR1 reads KGHDR; CDR2 reads SFDVKD. V lost 4 bases, J lost 2 bases, and 26 bases lay in between. CDR3 residues: CATSDHGGSLANTPYEQYF. Here the CDR3 DNA reads TGTGCCACCAGTGACCACGGGGGCTCGCTAGCGAATACCCCCTACGAGCAGTACTTC.

The chain combines TRBV20-1 with TRBJ2-3; perhaps TRBD2 as D (6 bases). CDR1 DFQATT and CDR2 SNEGSKA come from the germline V gene (reference sequence). The V end lost 5 bases, the J end lost 2 bases, and 14 bases lay between the germline ends. This CDR3 has 14 residues. CDR3 bases: TGCAGTGCTGTCACGGGCGGGGCCACAGATACGCAGTATTTT. Its translation: CSAVTGGATDTQYF.